The 11 T cell receptor beta chains below all came from one sample that was sequenced in a study of OX40 agonist ivuxolimab in advanced cancers. The protocol was immunoSEQ multiplex PCR, while the TCRdb copy is restricted to in-frame clones and leaves out a portion. Of some 60,000 clones listed, 86% are singletons. Specimen: CD4+ or CD8+ T cells sorted from blood, collected in a trial of the OX40 agonist ivuxolimab. The receptors come from an adult with an advanced solid tumor such as melanoma, head and neck, liver or kidney cancer.

The rearrangement uses TRBV2 and TRBJ2-7, with 8 bases aligning to TRBD2. This CDR3 contains 14 residues. With 7 bases clipped from V and 1 base from J, the junction kept 6 bases outside the gene matches. CDR1 SNHLY and CDR2 FYNNEI come from the germline V gene. The CDR3 protein is CASNQRGTSYEQYF. CDR3 sequence (DNA): TGTGCCAGCAATCAGCGGGGGACTTCCTACGAGCAGTACTTC.

The CDR3 protein is CASSESLGGIRYF. In DNA, the CDR3 is TGCGCCAGCAGTGAGTCGCTCGGGGGGATTCGGTACTTC. The rearrangement links TRBV10-2 to TRBJ2-5, with TRBD2 matching 7 bases. The CDR3 spans 13 residues. CDR1 is WSHSY and CDR2 is SAAADI in the germline V gene. V was clipped by 0 bases and J by 13 bases; unmatched bases: 8.

The V call is TRBV7-2, the J call TRBJ1-1; no clear D. The germline CDR1 and CDR2 sequences are SGHTA and FQGNSA. V was pared by 5 bases and J by 4 bases, with 17 bases between. The CDR3 has 15 residues. The CDR3 spells CASSPRRPGSTEAFF. CDR3 DNA: TGTGCCAGCAGCCCCCGTAGACCCGGGAGCACTGAAGCTTTCTTT.

This chain connects TRBV27 to TRBJ1-1; TRBD1 is a possible D gene (6 bases). Trimming left V 3 bases short and J 2 bases short, with 16 bases between. The CDR3 length is 16 residues. Germline V gives CDR1 MNHEY, CDR2 SMNVEV (reference sequence). CDR3 sequence (DNA): TGTGCCAGCAGTTTCAGGGGAGGGGGGGCTAACACTGAAGCTTTCTTT. Translated, it gives CASSFRGGGANTEAFF.

The chain carries TRBV7-2 and TRBJ1-1; TRBD1 might be the D (6 bases). Trimming cost V 4 bases and J 5 bases, with 23 bases left between them. Germline V gives CDR1 SGHTA, CDR2 FQGNSA. The CDR3 runs to 17 residues. The CDR3 spells CASSYIPSAGGKTEAFF. For the CDR3, the DNA is TGTGCCAGCAGCTATATTCCATCCGCGGGGGGCAAGACTGAAGCTTTCTTT.

The CDR3 region is CASRKSQGGYTF. CDR3 nucleotides: TGTGCCAGCAGAAAAAGCCAGGGTGGCTACACCTTC. V usage is TRBV28 and J usage is TRBJ1-2; D possibly corresponds to TRBD1 (5 bases). Germline V lookup: CDR1 MDHEN, CDR2 SYDVKM. Trimming removed 6 bases at V and 7 bases at J, with 12 bases between. The CDR3 contains 12 residues.

V is TRBV12-5 and J is TRBJ2-2; no clear D. The V gene's germline CDR1 is LGHNT and CDR2 FRNRAP. V lost 3 bases to trimming and J lost 6 bases, with 8 bases between them. This CDR3 is 13 amino acids long. The CDR3 DNA follows: TGTGCTAGTGGTTTATTGGCAGCCGGGGAGCTGTTTTTT. This gives the protein CASGLLAAGELFF.

The chain recombines TRBV6-1 with TRBJ2-7; 8 bases match TRBD2. Per the germline V gene, CDR1 is MNHNS and CDR2 is SASEGT. This CDR3 is built from 14 residues. In DNA form, the CDR3 reads TGTGCACTTCGGGAGGGCCCTCTCTCCTACGAGCAGTACTTC. Its translation is CALREGPLSYEQYF.

This clone has more than one count but fewer than ten. This chain joins TRBV18 and TRBJ2-6, with 7 bases lining up with TRBD1. Germline V gene data show CDR1 as KGHSH and CDR2 as LQKENI. Losses at the gene ends were 4 bases for V and 0 bases for J; bases not matched to a gene: 9. This CDR3 spans 18 amino acids. The CDR3 here is CASSLRQGIVSGANVLTF. CDR3 nucleotide sequence: TGTGCCAGCTCACTAAGACAGGGAATCGTCTCTGGGGCCAACGTCCTGACTTTC. Variable domain in full (rest from reference TRBV18 and TRBJ2-6): NAGVMQNPRHLVRRRGQEARLRCSPMKGHSHVYWYRQLPEEGLKFMVYLQKENIIDESGMPKERFSAEFPKEGPSILRIQQVVRGDSAAYFCASSLRQGIVSGANVLTFGAGSRLTVL.

The chain combines TRBV7-9 with TRBJ1-2; possibly TRBD1 for D (5 bases). V lost 4 bases and J 5 bases, leaving 14 bases between the germline ends. The CDR3 is 14 residues long. The V gene's germline CDR1 is SEHNR and CDR2 FQNEAQ (reference sequence). In DNA, the CDR3 is TGTGCCAGCAGCTCCGAGGGACCGACGTATGGCTACACCTTC. Protein sequence: CASSSEGPTYGYTF.

The V call is TRBV6-1, the J call TRBJ2-6, with D maybe TRBD1 (5 bases). CDR3 length equals 15 residues. Looked up from germline, CDR1 is MNHNS and CDR2 is SASEGT. V lost 10 bases and J lost 4, with 17 bases in between. This chain's CDR3 is CATRGLRLGANVLTF. The CDR3 nucleotides are TGTGCCACTAGGGGTCTCCGTCTGGGGGCCAACGTCCTGACTTTC.